The 20 T cell receptor beta chains in this list originate from one sample, sequenced in a study of cytomegalovirus exposure and HLA in healthy donors. It was with 60 Vbeta and 13 Jbeta primers that the PCR ran. Sequencing used immunoSEQ multiplex PCR; TCRdb keeps in-frame clones, though not all of them. The sample includes around 94,000 clones, around 76% of them seen just once. The specimen sequenced was PBMCs. The receptors were gathered from a woman aged 60 to 75 in good health and CMV-seropositive.

V gene TRBV30 combines with J gene TRBJ2-3, with 7 bases aligning to TRBD1. The trim removed 0 bases at V and 5 bases at J, leaving 5 bases unmatched. The CDR3 loop spans 14 amino acids. Germline CDR1 and CDR2: GTSNPN and SVGIG (reference sequence). This CDR3 is CAWSVYTGEDTQYF. CDR3 DNA sequence: TGTGCCTGGAGTGTATACACAGGGGAAGATACGCAGTATTTT.

The gene calls are TRBV30 and TRBJ2-5; no firm D call. Near its end, the DNA agrees better with TRBJ2-7, so the J call may be wrong. This CDR3 is built from 11 residues. CDR1 is GTSNPN, CDR2 SVGIG, per germline (reference sequence). The CDR3 loop reads CAWTVNYEQYF. CDR3 bases: TGTGCCTGGACAGTTAACTACGAGCAGTACTTC.

V gene TRBV27 combines with J gene TRBJ2-5, with TRBD1 matching 8 bases. The CDR3 covers 14 residues. The junction had 6 bases not matched to a gene; V was cut back by 5 bases and J by 4 bases. CDR1 and CDR2 from the germline V gene are MNHEY and SMNVEV (reference sequence). Here the CDR3 DNA reads TGTGCCAGCAGTCCATCTGACAGGGGAGAGACCCAGTACTTC. Translating it yields CASSPSDRGETQYF.

The chain joins TRBV28 to TRBJ1-4, with unresolved D. Germline V CDR1 and CDR2: MDHEN, SYDVKM. The CDR3 covers 16 residues. Trimming took off 6 bases at V and 8 bases at J, with 22 bases between the two ends. Here the CDR3 DNA reads TGTGCCAGCAGCTCGCGGCTAGGAAAAGGCGGCGAAAAACTGTTTTTT. Protein product: CASSSRLGKGGEKLFF.

This chain links TRBV15 with TRBJ1-1; D is possibly TRBD1 (5 bases). Germline values: CDR1 LNHNV, CDR2 YYDKDF (reference sequence). V dropped 5 bases and J dropped 0 bases, with 13 bases sitting between them. This CDR3 region has 15 residues. In DNA, the CDR3 is TGTGCCACCAGCCCTCGACAGATCATGAACACTGAAGCTTTCTTT. Translated, it gives CATSPRQIMNTEAFF.

This clone was counted a few times. The V call is TRBV6-5, the J call TRBJ2-2; 8 nucleotides match TRBD2. Unmatched junction bases numbered 2, after V lost 6 bases and J lost 2 bases. The CDR3 loop spans 14 amino acids. Germline V gives CDR1 MNHEY, CDR2 SVGAGI. The CDR3 loop reads CASRLAANTGELFF. Here the CDR3 DNA reads TGTGCCAGCAGACTAGCGGCCAACACCGGGGAGCTGTTTTTT.

The chain employs TRBV20-1 and TRBJ2-3, with D possibly being TRBD1 (6 bases). V lost 0 bases and J 10 bases, leaving 8 bases between the germline ends. Germline lookup yields CDR1 DFQATT and CDR2 SNEGSKA (reference sequence). The CDR3 contains 11 residues. CDR3: CSARDQGPQYF. The CDR3 DNA reads TGCAGTGCTAGAGATCAGGGGCCGCAGTATTTT.

This clone was found a few times. The chain employs TRBV15 and TRBJ2-1; the D gene is possibly TRBD1 (6 bases). CDR1 is LNHNV, CDR2 YYDKDF, per germline (reference sequence). The CDR3 has 15 amino acids. Trimming removed 0 bases at V and 9 bases at J, with 15 bases between. As DNA, the CDR3 is TGTGCCACCAGCAGAGAAAAAACCCAAGGGGGTGAGCAGTTCTTC. Its protein product is CATSREKTQGGEQFF. Full variable domain (outside the CDR3, taken from reference TRBV15 and TRBJ2-1): DAMVIQNPRYQVTQFGKPVTLSCSQTLNHNVMYWYQQKSSQAPKLLFHYYDKDFNNEADTPDNFQSRRPNTSFCFLDIRSPGLGDTAMYLCATSREKTQGGEQFFGPGTRLTVL.

This chain uses TRBV19 with TRBJ1-2; TRBD1 might be the D (6 bases). Germline CDR1 and CDR2: LNHDA and SQIVND (reference sequence). Deletions cut 7 bases from V and 10 bases from J, with 22 bases between. This CDR3 region has 14 residues. CDR3 residues: CASTIAPGAVVYTF. The CDR3 nucleotides are TGTGCCAGTACCATCGCGCCAGGGGCCGTCGTCTACACCTTC.

The chain employs TRBV5-4 and TRBJ2-1, with D perhaps TRBD2 (5 bases). The CDR3 is made up of 16 amino acids. Germline CDR1 reads SGHNT; CDR2 reads YYREEE (reference sequence). V lost 0 bases to trimming and J lost 2 bases, with 12 bases between them. CDR3 sequence: CASSLGGSFPYNEQFF. CDR3 bases: TGTGCCAGCAGCTTGGGAGGGAGCTTCCCCTACAATGAGCAGTTCTTC.

This chain joins TRBV11-2 and TRBJ1-2, with unresolved D. This CDR3 is 12 amino acids long. V shed 3 bases and J shed 2 bases, with 4 bases lying between them. CDR1 is SGHAT, CDR2 FQNNGV, per germline. CDR3 sequence reads: CASSFSNYGYTF. CDR3 bases: TGTGCCAGCAGCTTTAGCAACTATGGCTACACCTTC. Filled out from reference TRBV11-2 and TRBJ1-2, the complete variable domain reads EAGVAQSPRYKIIEKRQSVAFWCNPISGHATLYWYQQILGQGPKLLIQFQNNGVVDDSQLPKDRFSAERLKGVDSTLKIQPAKLEDSAVYLCASSFSNYGYTFGSGTRLTVV.

This clone was detected once. The chain uses TRBV7-3 and TRBJ2-1; D is perhaps TRBD1 (5 bases). CDR3 length: 13 residues. The V end was cut by 5 bases, the J end by 10 bases, with 15 bases between. The germline CDR1 and CDR2 sequences are SGHTA and FQGTGA. DNA of the CDR3: TGTGCCAGCAGCCCCCCGGCAGGGCGCGAGCAGTTCTTC. Its translation: CASSPPAGREQFF. Drawing the rest from reference TRBV7-3 and TRBJ2-1, the complete variable domain is GAGVSQTPSNKVTEKGKYVELRCDPISGHTALYWYRQSLGQGPEFLIYFQGTGAADDSGLPNDRFFAVRPEGSVSTLKIQRTERGDSAVYLCASSPPAGREQFFGPGTRLTVL.

This clone was recorded many times. V gene TRBV2 combines with J gene TRBJ2-3; TRBD1 agrees at 9 bases. V shed 6 bases, J shed 3 bases, and the junction held 10 bases outside the gene matches. This CDR3 region has 16 residues. Germline V lookup: CDR1 SNHLY, CDR2 FYNNEI. CDR3 in amino acids: CASRGRRTGVTDTQYF. CDR3 DNA sequence: TGTGCCAGCAGAGGCCGTAGGACAGGGGTGACAGATACGCAGTATTTT.

This chain uses TRBV10-1 with TRBJ2-3, with 9 bases lining up with TRBD1. The CDR3 extends over 17 amino acids. V trimming: 0 bases; J trimming: 5 bases; junction bases outside the gene matches: 9. The germline V gene encodes CDR1 WNHNN and CDR2 SYGVQD (reference sequence). The CDR3 sequence: CASSESKLTGGLDTQYF. The CDR3 DNA reads TGCGCCAGCAGTGAGTCGAAGCTGACAGGGGGTTTAGATACGCAGTATTTT.

The rearrangement joins TRBV6-5 to TRBJ2-5; 7 bases match TRBD2. Matching the DNA end better, TRBJ2-7 makes the J call doubtful. The CDR3 extends over 15 amino acids. Germline V lookup: CDR1 MNHEY, CDR2 SVGAGI. DNA for the CDR3: TGTGCCAGCAGTTACTCGTTTGCGGGAGCCGACGAGCAGTACTTC. Protein product: CASSYSFAGADEQYF.

The V gene is TRBV28, the J gene TRBJ1-2; tentative D call: TRBD1 (5 bases). Deletions cut 2 bases from V and 2 bases from J, with 9 bases between. The CDR3 consists of 14 residues. CDR1 is MDHEN and CDR2 is SYDVKM in the germline V gene. CDR3 residues: CASSLETANYGYTF. DNA of the CDR3: TGTGCCAGCAGTTTAGAGACAGCCAACTATGGCTACACCTTC.

The rearrangement joins TRBV27 to TRBJ1-2; D may be TRBD1 (6 bases). This CDR3 has 14 amino acids. The germline V gene encodes CDR1 MNHEY and CDR2 SMNVEV (reference sequence). V was cut by 5 bases and J by 8 bases, with 18 bases left in between. In DNA, the CDR3 is TGTGCCAGCAGTGAGGCAGCACAGGGCTTAGGCTACACCTTC. Its translation: CASSEAAQGLGYTF.

The chain links TRBV9 to TRBJ2-7, with unresolved D. CDR3 length: 13 amino acids. Germline V gene data show CDR1 as SGDLS and CDR2 as YYNGEE. Trimming pared 3 bases from V and 0 bases from J, leaving 7 bases between. CDR3 sequence reads: CASSAPGSYEQYF. CDR3 DNA sequence: TGTGCCAGCAGCGCCCCGGGCTCCTACGAGCAGTACTTC.

This rearrangement joins TRBV11-3 to TRBJ2-1; 7 bases are shared with TRBD1. V dropped 3 bases and J dropped 0; count of bases not matched to a gene: 8. CDR1 and CDR2 (germline): SGHNT, YENEEA. This CDR3 has 17 amino acids. CDR3 protein: CASSFNRDSGSYNEQFF. CDR3 bases: TGTGCCAGCAGCTTCAACCGGGACAGTGGCTCCTACAATGAGCAGTTCTTC.

This chain uses TRBV5-6 with TRBJ2-7; 7 bases agree with TRBD2. V shed 0 bases, J shed 6 bases, and the junction held 6 bases outside the gene matches. The CDR3 length is 14 residues. Germline CDR1 SGHDT, CDR2 YYEEEE. The chain's CDR3 is CASSLEAGVGEQYF. DNA of the CDR3: TGTGCCAGCAGCTTGGAGGCGGGAGTAGGCGAGCAGTACTTC.